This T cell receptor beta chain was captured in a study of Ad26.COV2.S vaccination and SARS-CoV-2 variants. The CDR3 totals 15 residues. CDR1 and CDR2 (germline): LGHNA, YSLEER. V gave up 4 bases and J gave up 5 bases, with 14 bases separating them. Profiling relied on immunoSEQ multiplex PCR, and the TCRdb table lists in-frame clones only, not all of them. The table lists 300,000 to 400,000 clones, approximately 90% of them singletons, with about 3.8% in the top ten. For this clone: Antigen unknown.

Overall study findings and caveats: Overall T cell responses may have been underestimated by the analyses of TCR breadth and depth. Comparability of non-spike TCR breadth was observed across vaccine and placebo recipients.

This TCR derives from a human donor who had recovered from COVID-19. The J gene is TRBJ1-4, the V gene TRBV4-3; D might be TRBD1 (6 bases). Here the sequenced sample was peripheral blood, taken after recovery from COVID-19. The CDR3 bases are TGCGCCAGCAGCCTTGTCCCGGACAGAAATGAAAAACTGTTTTTT. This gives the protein CASSLVPDRNEKLFF.